These 2 T cell receptor beta chains were all obtained from the same sample, sequenced in a study of T-cell reconstitution after alpha-beta-depleted transplantation in children (dated by TCRdb to 2016 to 2017). The receptor library was made with PCR. Instrument used: Illumina HiSeq 2500. To normalize quantification of the TCRbeta repertoire, the TCR libraries were built with molecular barcoding that relied on unique molecular identifiers. Using fastp at Q25 and MiXCR, TCRdb reprocessed the public reads and kept productive beta chains. Under each unique CDR3 protein, matching rows form one entry showing the most common genes and DNA. This sample lists some 250,000 distinct CDR3 sequences; 12% were detected once. The ten biggest clones cover around 3% of the sample. The sequenced sample was PBMCs from the stem cell graft donor, obtained from the stem cell graft. All receptors come from a human donor who donated a stem cell graft to a child with acute lymphoblastic leukemia.

This clonotype was found many times. V usage is TRBV12-3 or TRBV12-4 and J usage is TRBJ2-3; D is perhaps TRBD1 (6 bases). The V end was cut by 10 bases, the J end by 2 bases, with 16 bases between. The CDR3 is 14 residues long. The CDR3 sequence: CAIERQEPTDTQYF. In nucleotides, the CDR3 is TGTGCCATTGAGAGACAGGAACCCACAGATACGCAGTATTTT.

This clonotype has at least ten counts. This sequence joins TRBV7-9 and TRBJ2-7, with D perhaps TRBD2 (6 bases). This CDR3 region has 16 residues. Trimming took off 5 bases at V and 2 bases at J, with 19 bases between the two ends. Germline V gene data show CDR1 as SEHNR and CDR2 as FQNEAQ (reference sequence). The CDR3 bases are TGTGCCAGCAGCCCCCCCACGGGGGAGTCTACCTACGAGCAGTACTTC. It encodes CASSPPTGESTYEQYF.